This TCR beta chain came from a study of shared clonotypes between healthy human individuals. Naivety among CD8 cells was defined by CD45RO negativity and positive CCR7 selection, thereby excluding terminally differentiated effector memory CD45RA+ cells. Measured with immunoSEQ multiplex PCR; TCRdb has only the in-frame clones, and not every one. The sample yields hundreds of thousands of clones, nearly 97% seen once. V was trimmed by 2 bases and J by 6 bases, leaving 6 bases between them. There are 12 residues in the CDR3. Germline V gives CDR1 MDHEN, CDR2 SYDVKM. The specimen sequenced was naive CD8+ T cells sorted from blood. This rearrangement joins TRBV28 to TRBJ2-3; no firm D call. The sequence was obtained from a woman aged 25 to 39 in good health. The CDR3 DNA reads as TGTGCCAGCAGTTTACCGGATGATACGCAGTATTTT. Translation gives CASSLPDDTQYF.